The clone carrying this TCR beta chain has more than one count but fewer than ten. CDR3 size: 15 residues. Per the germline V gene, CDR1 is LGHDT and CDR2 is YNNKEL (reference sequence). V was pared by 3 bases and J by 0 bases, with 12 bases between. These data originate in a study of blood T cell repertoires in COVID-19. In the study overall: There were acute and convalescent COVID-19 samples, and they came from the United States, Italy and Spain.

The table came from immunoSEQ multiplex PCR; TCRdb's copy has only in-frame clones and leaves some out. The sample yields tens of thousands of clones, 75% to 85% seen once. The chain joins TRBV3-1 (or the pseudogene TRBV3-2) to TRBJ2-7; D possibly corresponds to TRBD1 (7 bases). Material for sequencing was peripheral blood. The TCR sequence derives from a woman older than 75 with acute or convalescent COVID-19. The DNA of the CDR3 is TGTGCCAGCAGCCAGCAGGGGGGAAGCTCCTACGAGCAGTACTTC. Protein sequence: CASSQQGGSSYEQYF.